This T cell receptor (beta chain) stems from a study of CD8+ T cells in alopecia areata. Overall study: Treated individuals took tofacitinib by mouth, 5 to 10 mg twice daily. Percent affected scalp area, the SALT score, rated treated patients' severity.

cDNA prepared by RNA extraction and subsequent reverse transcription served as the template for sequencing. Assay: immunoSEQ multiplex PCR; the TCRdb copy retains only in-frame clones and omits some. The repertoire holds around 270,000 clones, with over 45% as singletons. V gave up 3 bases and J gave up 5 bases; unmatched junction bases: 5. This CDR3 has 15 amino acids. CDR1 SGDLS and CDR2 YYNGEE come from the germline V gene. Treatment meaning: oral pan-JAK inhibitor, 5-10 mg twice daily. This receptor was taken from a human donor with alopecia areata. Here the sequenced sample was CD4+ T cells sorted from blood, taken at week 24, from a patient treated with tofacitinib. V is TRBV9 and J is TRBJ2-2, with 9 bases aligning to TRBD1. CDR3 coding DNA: TGTGCCAGCAGCGCGGGACAGGGAGGGACCGGGGAGCTGTTTTTT. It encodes CASSAGQGGTGELFF.